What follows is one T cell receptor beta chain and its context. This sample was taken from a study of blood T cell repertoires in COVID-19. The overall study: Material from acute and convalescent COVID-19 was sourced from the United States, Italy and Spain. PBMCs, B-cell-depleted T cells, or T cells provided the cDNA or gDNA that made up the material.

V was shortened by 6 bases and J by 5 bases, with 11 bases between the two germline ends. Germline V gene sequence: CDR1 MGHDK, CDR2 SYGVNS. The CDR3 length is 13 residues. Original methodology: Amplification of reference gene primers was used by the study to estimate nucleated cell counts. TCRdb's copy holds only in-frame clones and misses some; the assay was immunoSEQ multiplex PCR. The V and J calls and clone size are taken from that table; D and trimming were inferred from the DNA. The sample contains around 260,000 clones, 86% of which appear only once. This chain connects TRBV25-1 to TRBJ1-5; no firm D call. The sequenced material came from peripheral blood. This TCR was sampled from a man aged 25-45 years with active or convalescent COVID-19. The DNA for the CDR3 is TGTGCCAGCAGATCCGCGGGCGATCAGCCCCAGCATTTT. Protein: CASRSAGDQPQHF.